Only a few counts were recorded for the clone carrying this T cell receptor beta chain. This specimen belongs to a study of T cells in Graves' hyperthyroidism and ophthalmopathy. Amplification yielded TCR beta CDR3 regions, with RNA transcripts as the source. The study used the HTBI primer set for a first-round RT-PCR of the TCR CDR3. TCRdb passed the multiplex PCR reads through MiXCR, listing each CDR3 protein once. The sample comprises around 700,000 distinct CDR3 sequences, approximately 19% of which are singletons, and 16% rests with the top ten. Patients showing uncontrolled infection, other autoimmune disease, pregnancy or lactation were ineligible. Thyroid ultrasound, orbital computed tomography, clinical symptoms, and serum thyroxine and TRAb underpinned diagnoses. When hyperthyroidism was first diagnosed, the blood sample was taken, preceding any ophthalmopathy symptoms. The material sequenced was blood. The clonotype originates from a woman aged 45-65 years with Graves' hyperthyroidism that later progressed to Graves' ophthalmopathy.

CDR3 sequence: CASSPRDGVGNTIYF. Written as DNA, the CDR3 is TGTGCCAGCAGCCCCCGTGACGGGGTCGGAAACACCATATATTTT. The gene calls are TRBV11-2 and TRBJ1-3; D not resolved. CDR3 length: 15 residues. V shed 5 bases and J shed 4 bases, with 15 bases lying between them. CDR1 and CDR2 (germline): SGHAT, FQNNGV.